The sequence of this T cell receptor beta chain was determined in a study of T cell changes during pregnancy in multiple sclerosis. TCRdb keeps only in-frame clones here, not all; method: immunoSEQ multiplex PCR. The sample carries 12,000 or so clones, roughly 80% recorded once. This clone occurred once. The CDR3 is made up of 14 amino acids. Germline CDR1 MDHEN, CDR2 SYDVKM. Trimming removed 3 bases from V and 7 bases from J, with 13 bases in between. The sequencing used CD8+ T cells from peripheral blood mononuclear cells, collected after pregnancy. The chain uses TRBV28 and TRBJ1-5, with D perhaps TRBD1 (6 bases). This sequence was found in a female donor in good health, enrolled as a control in a pregnancy study. The CDR3 DNA reads TGTGCCAGCAGTTTTACCACAGGGAACCAGCCCCAGCATTTT. It specifies CASSFTTGNQPQHF.